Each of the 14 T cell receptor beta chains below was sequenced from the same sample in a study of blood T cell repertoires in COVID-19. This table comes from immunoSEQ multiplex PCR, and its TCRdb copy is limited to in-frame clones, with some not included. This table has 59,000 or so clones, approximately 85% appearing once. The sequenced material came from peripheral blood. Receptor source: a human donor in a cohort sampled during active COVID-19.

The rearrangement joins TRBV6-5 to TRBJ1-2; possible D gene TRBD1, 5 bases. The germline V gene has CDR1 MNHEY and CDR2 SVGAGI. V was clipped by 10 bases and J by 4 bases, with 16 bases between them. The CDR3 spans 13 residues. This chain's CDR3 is CATRGTPLYGYTF. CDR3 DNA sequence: TGTGCCACTCGGGGGACCCCCCTCTATGGCTACACCTTC.

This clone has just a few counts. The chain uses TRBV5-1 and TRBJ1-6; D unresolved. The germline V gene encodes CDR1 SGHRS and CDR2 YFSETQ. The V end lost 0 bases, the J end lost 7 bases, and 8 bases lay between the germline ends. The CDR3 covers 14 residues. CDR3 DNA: TGCGCCAGCAGCTTGGTTCAGGAAAATTCACCCCTCCACTTT. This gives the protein CASSLVQENSPLHF.

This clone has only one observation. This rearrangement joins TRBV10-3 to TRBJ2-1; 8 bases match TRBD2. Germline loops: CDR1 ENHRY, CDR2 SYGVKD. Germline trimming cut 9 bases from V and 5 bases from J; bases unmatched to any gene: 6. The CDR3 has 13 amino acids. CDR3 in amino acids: CAMQHSGDNEQFF. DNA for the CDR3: TGTGCCATGCAGCATAGCGGGGACAATGAGCAGTTCTTC.

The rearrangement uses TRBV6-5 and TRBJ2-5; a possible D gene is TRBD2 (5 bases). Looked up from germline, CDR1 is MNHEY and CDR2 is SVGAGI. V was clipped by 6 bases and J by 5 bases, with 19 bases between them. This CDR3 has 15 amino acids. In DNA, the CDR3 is TGTGCCAGCAGCCCACCGCGGACCCGAGGGGAGACCCAGTACTTC. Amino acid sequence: CASSPPRTRGETQYF.

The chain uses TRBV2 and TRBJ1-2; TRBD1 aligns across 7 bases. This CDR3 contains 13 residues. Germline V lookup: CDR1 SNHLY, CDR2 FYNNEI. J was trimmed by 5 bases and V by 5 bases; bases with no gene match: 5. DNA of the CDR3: TGTGCCAGCAGTTCCGGGACAGCTTATGGCTACACCTTC. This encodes CASSSGTAYGYTF.

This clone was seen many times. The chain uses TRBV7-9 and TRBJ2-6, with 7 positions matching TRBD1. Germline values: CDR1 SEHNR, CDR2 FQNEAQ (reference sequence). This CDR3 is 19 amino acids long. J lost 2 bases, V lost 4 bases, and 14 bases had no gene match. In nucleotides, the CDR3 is TGTGCCAGCAGCTCGAGGACAGGTTCCCTTCTTGCTGGGGCCAACGTCCTGACTTTC. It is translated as CASSSRTGSLLAGANVLTF.

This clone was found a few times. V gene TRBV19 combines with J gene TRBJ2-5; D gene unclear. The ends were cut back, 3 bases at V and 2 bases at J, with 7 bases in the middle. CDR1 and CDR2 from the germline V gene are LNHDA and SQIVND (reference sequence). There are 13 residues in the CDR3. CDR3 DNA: TGTGCCAGTAGTATCGTCTTACAAGAGACCCAGTACTTC. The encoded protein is CASSIVLQETQYF. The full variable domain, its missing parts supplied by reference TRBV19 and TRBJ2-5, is DGGITQSPKYLFRKEGQNVTLSCEQNLNHDAMYWYRQDPGQGLRLIYYSQIVNDFQKGDIAEGYSVSREKKESFPLTVTSAQKNPTAFYLCASSIVLQETQYFGPGTRLLVL.

CDR3 in DNA: TGTGCCAGCAGCCAACAGGGGAATTCACCCCTCCACTTT. Its translation: CASSQQGNSPLHF. J is TRBJ1-6 and V is TRBV3-1 (or the pseudogene TRBV3-2); D perhaps matches TRBD1 (6 bases). The germline V gene encodes CDR1 LGHDT and CDR2 YNNKEL (reference sequence). The CDR3 covers 13 residues. V dropped 2 bases and J dropped 7 bases, with 6 bases sitting between them.

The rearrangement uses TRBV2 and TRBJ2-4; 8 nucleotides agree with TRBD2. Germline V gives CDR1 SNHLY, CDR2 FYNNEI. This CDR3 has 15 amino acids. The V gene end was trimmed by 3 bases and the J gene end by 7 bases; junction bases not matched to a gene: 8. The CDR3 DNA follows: TGTGCCAGCAGTGATCCCGGGAGGGTTGAGAACATTCAGTACTTC. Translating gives CASSDPGRVENIQYF.

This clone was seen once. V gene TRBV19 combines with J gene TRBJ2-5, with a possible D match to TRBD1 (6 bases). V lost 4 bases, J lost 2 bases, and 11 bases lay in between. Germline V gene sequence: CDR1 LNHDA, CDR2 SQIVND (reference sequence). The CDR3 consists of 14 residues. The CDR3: CASSRSGAQETQYF. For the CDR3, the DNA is TGTGCCAGTAGTAGGTCAGGGGCACAAGAGACCCAGTACTTC.

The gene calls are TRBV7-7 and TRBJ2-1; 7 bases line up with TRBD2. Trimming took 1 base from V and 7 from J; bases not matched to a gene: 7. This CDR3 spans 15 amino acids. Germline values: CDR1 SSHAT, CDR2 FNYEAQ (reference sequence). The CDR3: CASSLEAGISNEQFF. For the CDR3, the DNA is TGTGCCAGCAGCTTAGAAGCGGGGATTTCTAATGAGCAGTTCTTC.

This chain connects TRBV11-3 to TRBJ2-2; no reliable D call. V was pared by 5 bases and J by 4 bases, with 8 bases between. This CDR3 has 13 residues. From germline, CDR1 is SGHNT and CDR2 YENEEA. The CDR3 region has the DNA TGTGCCAGCAGCCCAACAAGCACCGGGGAGCTGTTTTTT. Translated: CASSPTSTGELFF.

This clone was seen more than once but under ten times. This chain's CDR3 is CASSFGGARETQYF. In nucleotides, the CDR3 is TGCGCCAGCAGCTTTGGTGGCGCGCGGGAGACCCAGTACTTC. The chain is built from TRBV5-1 and TRBJ2-5; D is ambiguous. Germline V gives CDR1 SGHRS, CDR2 YFSETQ. V lost 2 bases, J lost 5 bases, and 13 bases lay in between. The length of the CDR3 is 14 residues. Full variable domain (outside the CDR3, taken from reference TRBV5-1 and TRBJ2-5): KAGVTQTPRYLIKTRGQQVTLSCSPISGHRSVSWYQQTPGQGLQFLFEYFSETQRNKGNFPGRFSGRQFSNSRSEMNVSTLELGDSALYLCASSFGGARETQYFGPGTRLLVL.

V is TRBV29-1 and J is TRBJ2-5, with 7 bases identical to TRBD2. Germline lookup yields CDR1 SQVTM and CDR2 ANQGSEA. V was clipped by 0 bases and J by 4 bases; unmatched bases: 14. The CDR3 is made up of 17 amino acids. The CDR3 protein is CSVEEGRLAVGLETQYF. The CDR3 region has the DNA TGCAGCGTTGAAGAGGGCAGACTAGCTGTTGGACTAGAGACCCAGTACTTC.